These 13 T cell receptor beta chains came from one sample sequenced in a study of OX40 agonist ivuxolimab in advanced cancers. Here immunoSEQ multiplex PCR was the method, and the copy in TCRdb shows in-frame clones only, minus some. The table records around 68,000 clones, more than 70% of them present only once. Here the sequenced sample was CD4+ or CD8+ T cells sorted from blood, taken in a trial of the OX40 agonist ivuxolimab. Receptor source: an adult with an advanced solid tumor such as melanoma, head and neck, liver or kidney cancer.

The V gene is TRBV6-1, the J gene TRBJ2-7; the D gene is possibly TRBD1 (6 bases). The V and J ends lost 5 bases and 2 bases respectively, with 13 bases between them. The CDR3 runs 14 residues. Germline V gene lookup returns CDR1 MNHNS and CDR2 SASEGT. Here the CDR3 reads CASSNSGVAYEQYF. The CDR3 DNA is TGTGCCAGCAGTAACTCAGGGGTAGCCTACGAGCAGTACTTC.

The chain carries TRBV19 and TRBJ2-6; 8 bases are shared with TRBD1. Germline V gene data show CDR1 as LNHDA and CDR2 as SQIVND (reference sequence). This CDR3 has 18 residues. Trimming cost V 1 base and J 0 bases; bases outside gene matches: 5. The DNA for the CDR3 is TGTGCCAGTAGTATAGTGGGACAGGCCGTCTCTGGGGCCAACGTCCTGACTTTC. This encodes CASSIVGQAVSGANVLTF.

The chain has TRBV5-1 and TRBJ1-1; tentative D call: TRBD1 (5 bases). Germline values: CDR1 SGHRS, CDR2 YFSETQ. This CDR3 is 14 amino acids long. The V end lost 3 bases, the J end lost 0 bases, and 9 bases lay between the germline ends. The CDR3 sequence is CASSSAGLNTEAFF. CDR3 nucleotides: TGCGCCAGCAGCTCAGCAGGGTTGAACACTGAAGCTTTCTTT.

This clone has more than one count but fewer than ten. This rearrangement joins TRBV7-2 to TRBJ2-5; D uncertain. The V and J ends lost 1 base and 8 bases respectively, with 14 bases between them. The CDR3 contains 14 residues. Germline CDR1 SGHTA, CDR2 FQGNSA. The CDR3: CASSLVSPGGTQYF. The CDR3 nucleotides are TGTGCCAGCAGCTTAGTAAGCCCCGGTGGAACCCAGTACTTC. The whole variable domain, filled in from reference TRBV7-2 and TRBJ2-5, reads GAGVSQSPSNKVTEKGKDVELRCDPISGHTALYWYRQSLGQGLEFLIYFQGNSAPDKSGLPSDRFSAERTGGSVSTLTIQRTQQEDSAVYLCASSLVSPGGTQYFGPGTRLLVL.

The chain is built from TRBV7-8 and TRBJ2-2, with a weak D call TRBD1 (6 bases). The CDR3 has 14 amino acids. V lost 4 bases and J lost 6, with 12 bases in between. Germline V lookup: CDR1 SGHVS, CDR2 FQNEAQ. CDR3 DNA: TGTGCCAGCAGCTCCCAGGGGTTGGCCGGGGAGCTGTTTTTT. Its translation: CASSSQGLAGELFF.

The chain links TRBV6-5 to TRBJ1-1, with TRBD1 as a possible D gene (5 bases). The CDR3 length is 15 residues. CDR1 MNHEY and CDR2 SVGAGI come from the germline V gene. Trimming removed 5 bases from V and 5 bases from J, with 18 bases in between. CDR3 DNA sequence: TGTGCCAGCAGTGGGGCCATGGCCGGGCGAACTGAAGCTTTCTTT. Translation: CASSGAMAGRTEAFF.

A few counts support this clone. The chain couples TRBV4-3 to TRBJ1-1; D gene ambiguous. With 0 bases removed from V and 4 bases from J, the gap between germline ends came to 18 bases. Germline V gene sequence: CDR1 LGHNA, CDR2 YSLEER. The CDR3 is made up of 17 amino acids. This chain's CDR3 is CASSQDGLKGMGTEAFF. CDR3 nucleotides: TGCGCCAGCAGCCAAGATGGTTTGAAGGGAATGGGCACTGAAGCTTTCTTT.

The V call is TRBV2, the J call TRBJ1-5, with 7 positions matching TRBD1. Germline CDR1 and CDR2: SNHLY and FYNNEI. The CDR3 contains 13 residues. The J segment lost 6 bases and the V segment lost 4 bases, leaving 3 bases of the junction unmatched. As DNA, the CDR3 is TGTGCCAGCAGTGGCGAGGGGGCTCAGCCCCAGCATTTT. Amino acids: CASSGEGAQPQHF.

The chain carries TRBV18 and TRBJ1-4, with D hard to call. CDR3 length: 16 amino acids. In germline, CDR1 is KGHSH, CDR2 LQKENI. Trimming left V 3 bases short and J 7 bases short, with 18 bases between. The CDR3 region has the DNA TGTGCCAGCTCACCCGCCCCCGGACGGTTTGGTGAAAAACTGTTTTTT. This encodes CASSPAPGRFGEKLFF.

Only one count was recorded for this clone. The CDR3: CASSVGGTGLNEQYF. CDR3 bases: TGTGCCAGCAGCGTAGGGGGGACAGGGTTGAACGAGCAGTACTTC. The chain combines TRBV9 with TRBJ2-7, with 9 bases that match TRBD1. The CDR3 is 15 residues long. Trimming took 0 bases from V and 5 from J; bases not matched to a gene: 6. CDR1 and CDR2 from the germline V gene are SGDLS and YYNGEE.

The chain is built from TRBV5-1 and TRBJ1-1; weak D call: TRBD1 (6 bases). CDR3 size: 16 residues. Trimming stripped 4 bases from V and 0 bases from J, with 16 bases between. The germline V gene encodes CDR1 SGHRS and CDR2 YFSETQ. The DNA for the CDR3 is TGCGCCAGCAGCCCCGGGGGCTCGTCTATGAACACTGAAGCTTTCTTT. This gives the protein CASSPGGSSMNTEAFF.

The chain couples TRBV2 to TRBJ1-4; 8 nucleotides line up with TRBD1. Per the germline V gene, CDR1 is SNHLY and CDR2 is FYNNEI. After removal of 10 bases from V and 4 bases from J, the junction contained 11 bases not matched to a gene. The CDR3 spans 15 residues. CDR3 sequence (DNA): TGTGCCACCAGCCGCCCGGGACAGGTTAATGAAAAACTGTTTTTT. This sequence encodes CATSRPGQVNEKLFF. Filled out from reference TRBV2 and TRBJ1-4, the complete variable domain reads EPEVTQTPSHQVTQMGQEVILRCVPISNHLYFYWYRQILGQKVEFLVSFYNNEISEKSEIFDDQFSVERPDGSNFTLKIRSTKLEDSAMYFCATSRPGQVNEKLFFGSGTQLSVL.

As regards this clone: Other DNA sequences of this sample code for an identical CDR3. This chain joins TRBV29-1 and TRBJ1-2; 7 bases align to TRBD1. The CDR3 extends over 14 amino acids. Germline V gives CDR1 SQVTM, CDR2 ANQGSEA. J was trimmed by 0 bases and V by 7 bases; bases with no gene match: 8. The DNA of the CDR3 is TGCAGCGACCAACAGGGGACAGCTAACTATGGCTACACCTTC. It encodes CSDQQGTANYGYTF.